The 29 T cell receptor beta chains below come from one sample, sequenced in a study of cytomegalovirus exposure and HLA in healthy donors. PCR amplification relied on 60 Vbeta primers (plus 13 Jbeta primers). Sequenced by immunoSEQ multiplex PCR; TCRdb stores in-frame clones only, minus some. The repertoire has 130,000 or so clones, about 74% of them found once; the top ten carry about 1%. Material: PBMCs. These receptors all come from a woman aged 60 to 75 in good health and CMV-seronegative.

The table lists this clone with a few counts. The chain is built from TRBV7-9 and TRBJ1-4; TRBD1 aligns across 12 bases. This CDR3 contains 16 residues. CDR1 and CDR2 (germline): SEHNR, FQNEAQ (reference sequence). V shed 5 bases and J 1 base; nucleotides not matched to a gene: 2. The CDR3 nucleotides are TGTGCCAGCAGCAGGGACAGGGGGCTAACTAATGAAAAACTGTTTTTT. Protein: CASSRDRGLTNEKLFF.

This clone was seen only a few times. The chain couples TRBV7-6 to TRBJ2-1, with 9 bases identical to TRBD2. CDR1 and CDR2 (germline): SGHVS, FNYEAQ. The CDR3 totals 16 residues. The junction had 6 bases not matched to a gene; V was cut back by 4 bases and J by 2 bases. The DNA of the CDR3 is TGTGCCAGCAGCTGGGCGACTAGCGGAACCTACAATGAGCAGTTCTTC. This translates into CASSWATSGTYNEQFF.

The CDR3 sequence: CASSDQDSNYGYTF. The DNA for the CDR3 is TGCGCCAGCAGCGACCAGGACAGTAACTATGGCTACACCTTC. This chain links TRBV5-1 with TRBJ1-2, with a tentative D call TRBD1 (6 bases). This CDR3 is 14 amino acids long. The germline V and J ends were trimmed by 4 bases and 1 base, with 11 bases remaining between them. The V gene's germline CDR1 is SGHRS and CDR2 YFSETQ.

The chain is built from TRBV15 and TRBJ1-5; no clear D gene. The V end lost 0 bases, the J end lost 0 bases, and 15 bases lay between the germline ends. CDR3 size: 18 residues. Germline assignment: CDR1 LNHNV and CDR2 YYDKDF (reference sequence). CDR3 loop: CATSRDRRRRSSNQPQHF. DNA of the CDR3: TGTGCCACCAGCAGAGATCGGAGGAGACGGAGTAGCAATCAGCCCCAGCATTTT.

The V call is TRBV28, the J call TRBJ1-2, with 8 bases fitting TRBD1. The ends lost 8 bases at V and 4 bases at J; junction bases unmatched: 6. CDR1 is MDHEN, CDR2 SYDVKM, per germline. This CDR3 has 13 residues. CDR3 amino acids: CASEDRVSYGYTF. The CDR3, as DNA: TGTGCCAGCGAGGACAGGGTTTCCTATGGCTACACCTTC.

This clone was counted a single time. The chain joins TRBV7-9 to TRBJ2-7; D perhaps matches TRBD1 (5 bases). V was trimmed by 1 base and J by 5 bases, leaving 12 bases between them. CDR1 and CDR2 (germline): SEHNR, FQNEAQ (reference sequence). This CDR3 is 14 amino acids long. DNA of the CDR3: TGTGCCAGCAGCTTAGTTGTCACAGGAGACGAGCAGTACTTC. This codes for CASSLVVTGDEQYF. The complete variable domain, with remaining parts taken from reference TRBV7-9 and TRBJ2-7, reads DTGVSQNPRHKITKRGQNVTFRCDPISEHNRLYWYRQTLGQGPEFLTYFQNEAQLEKSRLLSDRFSAERPKGSFSTLEIQRTEQGDSAMYLCASSLVVTGDEQYFGPGTRLTVT.

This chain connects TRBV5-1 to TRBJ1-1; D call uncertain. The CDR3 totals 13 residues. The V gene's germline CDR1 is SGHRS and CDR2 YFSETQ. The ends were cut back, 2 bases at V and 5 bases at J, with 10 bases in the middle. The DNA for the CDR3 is TGCGCCAGCAGCTTTCGGGGAGGGACTGAAGCTTTCTTT. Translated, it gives CASSFRGGTEAFF. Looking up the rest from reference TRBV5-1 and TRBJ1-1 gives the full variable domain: KAGVTQTPRYLIKTRGQQVTLSCSPISGHRSVSWYQQTPGQGLQFLFEYFSETQRNKGNFPGRFSGRQFSNSRSEMNVSTLELGDSALYLCASSFRGGTEAFFGQGTRLTVV.

The CDR3 coding sequence is TGCGCCAGCAGGGAGGGGCAGGGGGCTAGTCAGCCCCAGCATTTT. It translates to CASREGQGASQPQHF. This chain joins TRBV5-1 and TRBJ1-5, with 8 bases lining up with TRBD1. The CDR3 consists of 15 residues. CDR1 and CDR2 (germline): SGHRS, YFSETQ. The V and J ends lost 5 bases and 6 bases, in that order; junction bases with no gene match: 10.

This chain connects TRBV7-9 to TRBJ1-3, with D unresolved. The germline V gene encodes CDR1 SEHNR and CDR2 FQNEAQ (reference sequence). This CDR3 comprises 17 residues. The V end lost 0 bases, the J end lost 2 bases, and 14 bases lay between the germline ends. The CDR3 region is CASSLATDFRTGNTIYF. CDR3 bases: TGTGCCAGCAGCTTAGCGACCGATTTCAGGACTGGAAACACCATATATTTT. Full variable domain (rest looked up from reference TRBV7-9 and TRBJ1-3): DTGVSQNPRHKITKRGQNVTFRCDPISEHNRLYWYRQTLGQGPEFLTYFQNEAQLEKSRLLSDRFSAERPKGSFSTLEIQRTEQGDSAMYLCASSLATDFRTGNTIYFGEGSWLTVV.

The CDR3 coding sequence is TGTGCCAGCATGGCCGGGAGCGACGGCTACACCTTC. Protein product: CASMAGSDGYTF. The gene calls are TRBV6-5 and TRBJ1-2, with D unresolved. This CDR3 is built from 12 residues. Germline CDR1 and CDR2: MNHEY and SVGAGI. Trimming shortened V by 7 bases and J by 8 bases, and 14 bases separated the two germline ends.

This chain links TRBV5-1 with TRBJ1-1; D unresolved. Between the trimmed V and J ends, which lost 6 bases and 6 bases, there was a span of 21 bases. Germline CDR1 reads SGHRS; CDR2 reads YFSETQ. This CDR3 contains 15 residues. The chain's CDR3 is CASTPSGSRSAEAFF. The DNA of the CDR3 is TGCGCCAGCACCCCCAGCGGGTCCAGGAGCGCTGAAGCTTTCTTT.

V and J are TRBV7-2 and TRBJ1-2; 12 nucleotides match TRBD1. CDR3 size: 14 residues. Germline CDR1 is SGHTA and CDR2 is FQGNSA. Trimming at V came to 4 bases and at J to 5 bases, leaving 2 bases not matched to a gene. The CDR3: CASSWDRGRYGYTF. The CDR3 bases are TGTGCCAGCAGCTGGGACAGGGGGCGGTATGGCTACACCTTC.

CDR3 amino acids: CSVVSSGRNTGELFF. DNA of the CDR3: TGCAGCGTTGTCTCTAGCGGGAGGAACACCGGGGAGCTGTTTTTT. This sequence joins TRBV29-1 and TRBJ2-2; 10 bases agree with TRBD2. The germline gives CDR1 SQVTM, CDR2 ANQGSEA. The CDR3 contains 15 residues. V lost 4 bases to trimming and J lost 1 base; unmatched junction nucleotides: 3.

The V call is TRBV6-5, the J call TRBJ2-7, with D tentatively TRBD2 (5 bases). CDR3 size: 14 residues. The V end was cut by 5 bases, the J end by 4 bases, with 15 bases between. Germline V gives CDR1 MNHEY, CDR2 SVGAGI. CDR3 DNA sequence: TGTGCCAGCAGTGGAGGACGGTATAGTTACGAGCAGTACTTC. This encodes CASSGGRYSYEQYF.

CDR3 sequence: CASSPLDSPSGYGYTF. In DNA, the CDR3 is TGTGCCAGCTCACCATTGGACAGTCCTTCGGGCTATGGCTACACCTTC. The chain joins TRBV18 to TRBJ1-2, with D possibly being TRBD1 (6 bases). This CDR3 contains 16 residues. Trimming cost V 2 bases and J 4 bases, with 17 bases left between them. From germline, CDR1 is KGHSH and CDR2 LQKENI.

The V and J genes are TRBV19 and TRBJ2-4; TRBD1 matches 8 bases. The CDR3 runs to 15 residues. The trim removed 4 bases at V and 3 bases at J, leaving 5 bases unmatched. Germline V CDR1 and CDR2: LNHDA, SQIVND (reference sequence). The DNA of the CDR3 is TGTGCCAGTAGTACGGAAGACAGGGGCAAAAACATTCAGTACTTC. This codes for CASSTEDRGKNIQYF.

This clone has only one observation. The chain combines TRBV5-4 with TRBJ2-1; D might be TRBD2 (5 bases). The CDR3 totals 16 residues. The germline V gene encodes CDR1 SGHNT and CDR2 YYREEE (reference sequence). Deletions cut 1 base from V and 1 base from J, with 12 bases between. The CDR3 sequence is CASSLPLDLSYNEQFF. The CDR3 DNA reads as TGTGCCAGCAGCTTGCCACTGGACTTATCCTACAATGAGCAGTTCTTC. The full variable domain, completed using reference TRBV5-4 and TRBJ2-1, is ETGVTQSPTHLIKTRGQQVTLRCSSQSGHNTVSWYQQALGQGPQFIFQYYREEENGRGNFPPRFSGLQFPNYSSELNVNALELDDSALYLCASSLPLDLSYNEQFFGPGTRLTVL.

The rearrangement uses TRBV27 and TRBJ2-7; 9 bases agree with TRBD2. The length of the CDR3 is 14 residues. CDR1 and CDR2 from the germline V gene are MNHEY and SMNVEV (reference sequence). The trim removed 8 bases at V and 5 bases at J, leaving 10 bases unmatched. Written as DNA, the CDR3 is TGTGCCAGCTCCCGGCTAGCGGGACGACACGAGCAGTACTTC. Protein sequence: CASSRLAGRHEQYF.

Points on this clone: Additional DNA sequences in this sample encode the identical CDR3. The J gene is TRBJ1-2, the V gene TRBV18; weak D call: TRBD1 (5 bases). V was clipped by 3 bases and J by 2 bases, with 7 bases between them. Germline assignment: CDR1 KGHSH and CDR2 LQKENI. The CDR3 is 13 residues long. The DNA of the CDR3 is TGTGCCAGCTCACCGGGGGGGAACTATGGCTACACCTTC. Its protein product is CASSPGGNYGYTF. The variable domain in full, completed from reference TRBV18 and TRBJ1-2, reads NAGVMQNPRHLVRRRGQEARLRCSPMKGHSHVYWYRQLPEEGLKFMVYLQKENIIDESGMPKERFSAEFPKEGPSILRIQQVVRGDSAAYFCASSPGGNYGYTFGSGTRLTVV.

Here the CDR3 reads CASSFRQGAGNTIYF. CDR3 nucleotide sequence: TGTGCCAGCAGTTTTCGGCAGGGGGCTGGAAACACCATATATTTT. The V gene is TRBV6-6, the J gene TRBJ1-3; TRBD1 agrees at 7 bases. CDR1 is MNHNY and CDR2 is SVGAGI in the germline V gene (reference sequence). With 4 bases clipped from V and 2 bases from J, the junction kept 5 bases outside the gene matches. The CDR3 spans 15 residues.

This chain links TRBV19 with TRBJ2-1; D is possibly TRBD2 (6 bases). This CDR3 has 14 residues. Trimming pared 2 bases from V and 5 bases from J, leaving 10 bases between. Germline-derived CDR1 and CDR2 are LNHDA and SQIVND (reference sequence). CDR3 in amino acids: CASSIIGGNNEQFF. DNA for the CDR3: TGTGCCAGTAGTATAATTGGGGGGAACAATGAGCAGTTCTTC. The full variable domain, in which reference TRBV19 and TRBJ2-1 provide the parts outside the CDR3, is DGGITQSPKYLFRKEGQNVTLSCEQNLNHDAMYWYRQDPGQGLRLIYYSQIVNDFQKGDIAEGYSVSREKKESFPLTVTSAQKNPTAFYLCASSIIGGNNEQFFGPGTRLTVL.

The CDR3 here is CASSVGGLANNEQFF. CDR3 bases: TGTGCCAGCAGCGTAGGGGGACTAGCGAACAATGAGCAGTTCTTC. The V call is TRBV9, the J call TRBJ2-1; TRBD2 agrees at 10 bases. Trimming removed 0 bases from V and 5 bases from J; junction bases left unmatched: 2. CDR3 size: 15 residues. CDR1 and CDR2 (germline): SGDLS, YYNGEE.

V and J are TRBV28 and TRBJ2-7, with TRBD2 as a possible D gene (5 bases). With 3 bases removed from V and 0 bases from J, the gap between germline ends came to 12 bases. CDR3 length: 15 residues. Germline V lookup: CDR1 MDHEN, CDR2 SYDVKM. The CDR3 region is CASSFGETGSYEQYF. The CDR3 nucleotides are TGTGCCAGCAGTTTTGGGGAGACGGGCTCCTACGAGCAGTACTTC.

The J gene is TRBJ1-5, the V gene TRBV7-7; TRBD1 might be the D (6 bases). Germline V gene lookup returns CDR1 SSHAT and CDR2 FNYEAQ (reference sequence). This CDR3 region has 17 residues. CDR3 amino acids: CASTGTGKFKGNQPQHF. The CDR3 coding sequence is TGTGCTAGTACAGGAACAGGGAAGTTTAAGGGCAATCAGCCCCAGCATTTT.

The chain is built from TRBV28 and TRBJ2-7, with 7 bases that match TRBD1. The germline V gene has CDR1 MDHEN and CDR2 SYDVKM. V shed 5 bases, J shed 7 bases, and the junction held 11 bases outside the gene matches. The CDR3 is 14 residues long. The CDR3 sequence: CASSPRDDREEQYF. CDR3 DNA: TGTGCCAGCAGTCCTAGGGACGACAGGGAAGAGCAGTACTTC.

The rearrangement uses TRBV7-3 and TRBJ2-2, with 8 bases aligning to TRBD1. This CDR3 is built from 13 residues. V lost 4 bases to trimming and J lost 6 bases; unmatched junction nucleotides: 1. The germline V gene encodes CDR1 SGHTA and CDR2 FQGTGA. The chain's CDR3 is CASSSDRAGELFF. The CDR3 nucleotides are TGTGCCAGCAGCTCGGACAGGGCCGGGGAGCTGTTTTTT.

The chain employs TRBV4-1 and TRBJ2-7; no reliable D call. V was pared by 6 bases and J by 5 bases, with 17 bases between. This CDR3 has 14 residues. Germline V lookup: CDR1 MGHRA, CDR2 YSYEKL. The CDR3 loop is CASRPWAGTNEQYF. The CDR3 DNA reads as TGCGCCAGCAGGCCATGGGCAGGTACGAACGAGCAGTACTTC.

The CDR3 DNA reads as TGTGCCAGCTCACCGGACAGGGTCTCTGGGGCCAACGTCCTGACTTTC. It yields the protein CASSPDRVSGANVLTF. The V and J genes are TRBV18 and TRBJ2-6, with TRBD1 matching 8 bases. Germline assignment: CDR1 KGHSH and CDR2 LQKENI. The CDR3 length is 16 residues. V was clipped by 3 bases and J by 0 bases; unmatched bases: 1.

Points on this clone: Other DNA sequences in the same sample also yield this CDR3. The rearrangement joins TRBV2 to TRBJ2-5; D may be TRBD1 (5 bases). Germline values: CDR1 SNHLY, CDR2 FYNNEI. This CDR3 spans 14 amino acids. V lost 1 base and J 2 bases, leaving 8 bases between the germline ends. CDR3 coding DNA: TGTGCCAGCAGTGAAGTGGCAGGGCAAGAGACCCAGTACTTC. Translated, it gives CASSEVAGQETQYF.